This passage covers 15 T cell receptor beta chains from one sample sequenced in a study of blood T cells in healthy people across ages. Through a sample-barcoded 5' primer and a J-beta primer mix, a second PCR was run for roughly 6 to 11 cycles. A single record per CDR3 protein comes from TCRdb applying MiXCR to the 5' RACE reads. The sample carries roughly 1,800,000 distinct CDR3 sequences, approximately 50% recorded once. Material for sequencing was blood. The source is a woman aged 35 to 49 in good health.

The J gene is TRBJ1-6, the V gene TRBV11-2; 7 nucleotides match TRBD1. The CDR3 is 14 residues long. The junction had 5 bases not matched to a gene; V was cut back by 10 bases and J by 2 bases. Germline lookup yields CDR1 SGHAT and CDR2 FQNNGV. The CDR3 DNA reads as TGTGCCACGACGACAGGGACCTATAATTCACCCCTCCACTTT. This gives the protein CATTTGTYNSPLHF.

In regard to this clonotype: A much larger clone differs from this one at a single base, so this may be a read error. V is TRBV20-1 and J is TRBJ2-7, with D tentatively TRBD1 or TRBD2 (5 bases each). Matching the DNA end better, TRBJ2-5 makes the J call doubtful. The CDR3 loop spans 11 amino acids. Germline CDR1 reads DFQATT; CDR2 reads SNEGSKA (reference sequence). In DNA, the CDR3 is TGCAGTGCTAGAGATGGGGGGACCCAGTACTTC. Its translation is CSARDGGTQYF.

The sample holds many counts of this clonotype. CDR3 bases: TGCAGCGTTGAGACTAGCGGCTCCTACGAGCAGTACTTC. This sequence encodes CSVETSGSYEQYF. The rearrangement links TRBV29-1 to TRBJ2-7; 9 positions agree with TRBD2. The trim removed 3 bases at V and 0 bases at J, leaving 0 bases unmatched. The CDR3 extends over 13 amino acids. Looked up from germline, CDR1 is SQVTM and CDR2 is ANQGSEA.

The chain couples TRBV5-1 to TRBJ2-4; 11 bases match TRBD1. CDR1 and CDR2 (germline): SGHRS, YFSETQ. V dropped 0 bases and J dropped 6; count of bases not matched to a gene: 11. The CDR3 runs to 18 residues. The CDR3 DNA is TGCGCCAGCAGCTTGGGGACAGGGGGCACGTTGACTGGAAACATTCAGTACTTC. Amino acids: CASSLGTGGTLTGNIQYF.

A few counts support this clonotype. The genes are TRBV9 and TRBJ2-5; 9 bases map to TRBD2. Losses at the gene ends were 2 bases for V and 1 base for J; bases not matched to a gene: 9. The CDR3 runs 17 residues. Germline V lookup: CDR1 SGDLS, CDR2 YYNGEE. CDR3 protein: CASSVSPLRGGQETQYF. The CDR3 bases are TGTGCCAGCAGCGTTTCCCCTCTGCGGGGGGGCCAAGAGACCCAGTACTTC.

A few counts support this clonotype. The chain recombines TRBV12-3 or TRBV12-4 with TRBJ2-3, with 8 nucleotides matching TRBD1. The trim removed 6 bases at V and 3 bases at J, leaving 5 bases unmatched. The CDR3 spans 14 residues. The CDR3 DNA is TGTGCCAGCAGGCCCGGGACAGGTACAGATACGCAGTATTTT. Amino acid sequence: CASRPGTGTDTQYF.

For this clonotype: At one boundary the junction diverges from the germline segment, which might be a read error. The gene calls are TRBV7-7 and TRBJ2-5; D might be TRBD1 or TRBD2, each matching 5 bases. Germline CDR1 SSHAT, CDR2 FNYEAQ (reference sequence). This CDR3 region has 14 residues. The CDR3 loop is CASSSDGGQETQYF. For the CDR3, the DNA is TGTGCTAGCAGCTCCGATGGGGGCCAAGAGACCCAGTACTTC. Together with reference TRBV7-7 and TRBJ2-5, the CDR3 gives the full variable domain: GAGVSQSPRYKVTKRGQDVTLRCDPISSHATLYWYQQALGQGPEFLTYFNYEAQPDKSGLPSDRFSAERPEGSISTLTIQRTEQRDSAMYRCASSSDGGQETQYFGPGTRLLVL.

The chain carries TRBV11-3 and TRBJ2-4, with D possibly TRBD1 on 5 matching bases. Matching the DNA end better, TRBJ2-7 makes the J call doubtful. The germline CDR1 and CDR2 sequences are SGHNT and YENEEA. This CDR3 is built from 13 residues. For the CDR3, the DNA is TGTGCCAGCAGCGACAGAACGGCCGACGAGCAGTACTTC. Encoded protein: CASSDRTADEQYF.

This clonotype was counted a single time. The chain carries TRBV13 and TRBJ2-1; 8 bases are a match to TRBD2. The germline gives CDR1 PRHDT, CDR2 FYEKMQ (reference sequence). This CDR3 spans 16 amino acids. The ends lost 4 bases at V and 7 bases at J; junction bases unmatched: 12. The CDR3 sequence: CASSYSLAASWNEQFF. As DNA, the CDR3 is TGTGCCAGCAGCTATTCACTAGCGGCGTCGTGGAATGAGCAGTTCTTC.

The chain recombines TRBV20-1 with TRBJ2-1, with TRBD2 matching over 10 bases. J was trimmed by 4 bases and V by 0 bases; bases with no gene match: 3. Germline V CDR1 and CDR2: DFQATT, SNEGSKA (reference sequence). This CDR3 has 15 residues. The CDR3 protein is CSARDQRGGYNEQFF. CDR3 sequence (DNA): TGCAGTGCTAGAGATCAGCGGGGGGGGTACAATGAGCAGTTCTTC.

V and J are TRBV6-1 and TRBJ1-1, with 7 bases matching TRBD1. The CDR3 has 15 residues. With 2 bases clipped from V and 1 base from J, the junction kept 4 bases outside the gene matches. The germline CDR1 and CDR2 sequences are MNHNS and SASEGT. The CDR3 nucleotides read TGTGCCAGCAGTGAACGGACAGGCAGGAACACTGAAGCTTTCTTT. Amino acids: CASSERTGRNTEAFF.

As DNA, the CDR3 is TGTGCCAGCAGCTTAATCCCCCGGGGGGCCGCCCCAGATACGCAGTATTTT. Translation gives CASSLIPRGAAPDTQYF. This chain joins TRBV11-1 and TRBJ2-3, with TRBD2 as a possible D gene (7 bases). V shed 2 bases and J shed 4 bases, with 19 bases lying between them. Germline V lookup: CDR1 SGHAT, CDR2 FQDESV (reference sequence). The CDR3 spans 17 residues. The full variable domain, with the rest looked up from reference TRBV11-1 and TRBJ2-3, is EAEVAQSPRYKITEKSQAVAFWCDPISGHATLYWYRQILGQGPELLVQFQDESVVDDSQLPKDRFSAERLKGVDSTLKIQPAELGDSAMYLCASSLIPRGAAPDTQYFGPGTRLTVL.

The sample holds a few counts of this clonotype. V is TRBV18 and J is TRBJ2-1; 8 nucleotides match TRBD1. Germline assignment: CDR1 KGHSH and CDR2 LQKENI. Unmatched junction bases numbered 6, after V lost 4 bases and J lost 4 bases. The CDR3 contains 15 residues. The CDR3 is CASSRGTGLYNEQFF. For the CDR3, the DNA is TGTGCCAGCTCACGAGGGACAGGATTATACAATGAGCAGTTCTTC.

This chain links TRBV6-5 with TRBJ2-6; no definite D call. Trimming pared 8 bases from V and 4 bases from J, leaving 6 bases between. From germline, CDR1 is MNHEY and CDR2 SVGAGI. The CDR3 has 12 amino acids. CDR3 sequence (DNA): TGTGCCAGCTGGGGAGGGGCCAACGTCCTGACTTTC. This encodes CASWGGANVLTF.

This clonotype was detected only a few times. The rearrangement links TRBV15 to TRBJ2-5; TRBD1 might be the D (5 bases). CDR1 is LNHNV, CDR2 YYDKDF, per germline (reference sequence). The CDR3 has 15 amino acids. V lost 0 bases, J lost 4 bases, and 12 bases lay in between. This CDR3 is CATSRDGQGRETQYF. In DNA form, the CDR3 reads TGTGCCACCAGCAGAGATGGCCAGGGTAGAGAGACCCAGTACTTC.